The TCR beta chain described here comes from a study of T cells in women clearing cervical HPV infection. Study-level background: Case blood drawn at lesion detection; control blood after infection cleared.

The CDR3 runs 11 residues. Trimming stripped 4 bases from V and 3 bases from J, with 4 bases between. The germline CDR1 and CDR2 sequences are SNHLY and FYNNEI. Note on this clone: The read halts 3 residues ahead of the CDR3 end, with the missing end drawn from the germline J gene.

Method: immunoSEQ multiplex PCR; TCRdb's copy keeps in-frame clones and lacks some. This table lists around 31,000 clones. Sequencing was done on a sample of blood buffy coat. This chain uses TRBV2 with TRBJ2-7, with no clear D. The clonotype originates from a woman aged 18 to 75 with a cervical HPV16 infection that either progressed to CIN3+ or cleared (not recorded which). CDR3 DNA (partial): TGTGCCAGCAGTGTTCTCTACGAG. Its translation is CASSVLYE. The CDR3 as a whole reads CASSVLYEQYF. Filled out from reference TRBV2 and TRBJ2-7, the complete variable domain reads EPEVTQTPSHQVTQMGQEVILRCVPISNHLYFYWYRQILGQKVEFLVSFYNNEISEKSEIFDDQFSVERPDGSNFTLKIRSTKLEDSAMYFCASSVLYEQYFGPGTRLTVT.